Sequencing of this TCR beta chain was carried out in a study of shared clonotypes between healthy human individuals. Germline lookup yields CDR1 SEHNR and CDR2 FQNEAQ (reference sequence). CDR3 length: 17 amino acids. Between the trimmed V and J ends, which lost 0 bases and 0 bases, there was a span of 12 bases. This clone appeared once. Each subset's genomic DNA was shared equally among a number of immunoSEQ plates. Sorted-subset replicate PCR reactions were performed with about 190 ng DNA, corresponding to tens of thousands of T cell genomes. Sequencing used immunoSEQ multiplex PCR; TCRdb keeps in-frame clones, though not all of them. The sample yields 2,500,000 or so clones, around 92% seen once. All donors were Caucasian adults living in Nashville, Tennessee.

This receptor was identified in a man between 18 and 29 years old in good health. Some clones in this sample may be carry-over from other donors' samples. The chain has TRBV7-9 and TRBJ1-5; D not certain. The sample was naive CD4+ T cells from PBMCs. Subset noted: CD45RA+ positively selected. The CDR3 DNA is TGTGCCAGCAGCTTAGCGATTGGTCGGAATAGCAATCAGCCCCAGCATTTT. Protein sequence: CASSLAIGRNSNQPQHF.